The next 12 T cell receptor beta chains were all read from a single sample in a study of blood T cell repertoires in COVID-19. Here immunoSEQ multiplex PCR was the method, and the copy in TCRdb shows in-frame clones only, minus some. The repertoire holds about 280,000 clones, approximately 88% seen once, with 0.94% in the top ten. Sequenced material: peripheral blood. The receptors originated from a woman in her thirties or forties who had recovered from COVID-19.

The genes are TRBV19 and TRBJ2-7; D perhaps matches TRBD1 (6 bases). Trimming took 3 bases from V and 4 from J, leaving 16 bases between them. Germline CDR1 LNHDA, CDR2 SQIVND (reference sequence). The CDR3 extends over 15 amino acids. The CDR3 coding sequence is TGTGCCAGTAGTATTTGGTCAGGGGCTAAATACGAGCAGTACTTC. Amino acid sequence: CASSIWSGAKYEQYF.

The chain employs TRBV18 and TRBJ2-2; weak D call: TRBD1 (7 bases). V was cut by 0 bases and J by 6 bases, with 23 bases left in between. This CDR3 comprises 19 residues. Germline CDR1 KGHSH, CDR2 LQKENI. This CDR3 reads CASSPPGRGGGDGAGELFF. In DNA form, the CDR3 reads TGTGCCAGCTCACCACCAGGGCGCGGAGGGGGCGATGGCGCCGGGGAGCTGTTTTTT.

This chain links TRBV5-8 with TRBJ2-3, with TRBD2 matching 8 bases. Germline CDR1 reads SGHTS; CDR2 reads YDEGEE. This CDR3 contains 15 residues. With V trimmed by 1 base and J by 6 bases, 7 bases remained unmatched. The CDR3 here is CASSLKRENVDTQYF. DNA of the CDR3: TGTGCCAGCAGCTTGAAGCGGGAGAACGTCGATACGCAGTATTTT.

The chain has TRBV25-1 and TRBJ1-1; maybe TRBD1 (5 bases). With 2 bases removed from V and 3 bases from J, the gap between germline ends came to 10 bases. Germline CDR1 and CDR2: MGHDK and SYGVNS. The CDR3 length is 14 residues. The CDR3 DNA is TGTGCCAGCAGTGAAGCAGGGCGTTACACTGAAGCTTTCTTT. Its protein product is CASSEAGRYTEAFF.

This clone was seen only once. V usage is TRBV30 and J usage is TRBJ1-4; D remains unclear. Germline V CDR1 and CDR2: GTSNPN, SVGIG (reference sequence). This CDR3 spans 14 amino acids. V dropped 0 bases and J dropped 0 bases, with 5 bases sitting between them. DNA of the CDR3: TGTGCCTGGAGTGTACTTGCAACTAATGAAAAACTGTTTTTT. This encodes CAWSVLATNEKLFF.

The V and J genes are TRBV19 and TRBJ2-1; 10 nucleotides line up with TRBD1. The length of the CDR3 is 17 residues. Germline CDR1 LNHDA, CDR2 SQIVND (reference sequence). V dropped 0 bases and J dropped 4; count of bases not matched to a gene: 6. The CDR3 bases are TGTGCCAGTAGTATAGACCTGGGACAGGGGACATACAATGAGCAGTTCTTC. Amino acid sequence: CASSIDLGQGTYNEQFF.

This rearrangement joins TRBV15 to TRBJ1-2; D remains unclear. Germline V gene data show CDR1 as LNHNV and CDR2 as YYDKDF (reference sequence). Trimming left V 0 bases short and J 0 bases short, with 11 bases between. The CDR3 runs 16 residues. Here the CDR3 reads CATSREAGISNYGYTF. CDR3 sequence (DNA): TGTGCCACCAGCAGAGAGGCGGGCATATCTAACTATGGCTACACCTTC.

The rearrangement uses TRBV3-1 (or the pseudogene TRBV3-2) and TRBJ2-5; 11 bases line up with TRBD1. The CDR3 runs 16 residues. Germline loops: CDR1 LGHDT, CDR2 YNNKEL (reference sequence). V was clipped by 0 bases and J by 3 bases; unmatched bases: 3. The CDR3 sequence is CASSQDWGQGEETQYF. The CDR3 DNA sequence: TGTGCCAGCAGCCAAGATTGGGGACAGGGGGAAGAGACCCAGTACTTC.

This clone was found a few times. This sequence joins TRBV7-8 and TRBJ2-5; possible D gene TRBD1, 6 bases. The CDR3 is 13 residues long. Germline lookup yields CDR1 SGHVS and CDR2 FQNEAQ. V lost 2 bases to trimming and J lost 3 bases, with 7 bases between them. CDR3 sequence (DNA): TGTGCCAGCAGCTTATGGACAGAAGAGACCCAGTACTTC. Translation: CASSLWTEETQYF.

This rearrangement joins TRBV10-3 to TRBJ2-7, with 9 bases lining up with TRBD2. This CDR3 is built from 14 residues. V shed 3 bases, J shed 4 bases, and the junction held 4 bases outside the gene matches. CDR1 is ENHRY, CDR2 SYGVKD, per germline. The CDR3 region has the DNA TGTGCCATCAGTGATAATAGCGGGAGTTACGAGCAGTACTTC. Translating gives CAISDNSGSYEQYF.

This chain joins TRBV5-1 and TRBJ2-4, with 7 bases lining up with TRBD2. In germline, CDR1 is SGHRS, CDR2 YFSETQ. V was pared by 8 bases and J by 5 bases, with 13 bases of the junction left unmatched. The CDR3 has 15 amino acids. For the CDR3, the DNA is TGCGCCAGTTCCTTATTTACGGGAGGTGAAAACATTCAGTACTTC. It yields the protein CASSLFTGGENIQYF.

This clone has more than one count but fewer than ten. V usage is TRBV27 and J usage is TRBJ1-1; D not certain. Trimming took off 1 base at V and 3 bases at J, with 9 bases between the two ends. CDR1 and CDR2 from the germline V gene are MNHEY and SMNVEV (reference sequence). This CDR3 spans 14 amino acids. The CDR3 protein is CASSLLREHTEAFF. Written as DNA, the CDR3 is TGTGCCAGCAGTTTATTGCGGGAACACACTGAAGCTTTCTTT.